These T cell receptor beta chains were read from a single sample in a study of cytomegalovirus exposure and HLA in healthy donors. Sequencing used immunoSEQ multiplex PCR; TCRdb keeps in-frame clones, though not all of them. Here the sample spans about 160,000 clones, approximately 80% being singletons. Sample: PBMCs. Source of these receptors: a man between 18 and 35 years old in good health and CMV-seropositive. Both conserved end residues are part of each CDR3. Fields, in order: D gene, clone size, J gene, V gene, CDR3 DNA, CDR3 protein. The D gene is left open where the match is weak. A clone size is listed for some rows: how often the clone was seen (once, few, many), or a class if it is expanded.

>TRBD2|NA|TRBJ2-3|TRBV5-4
TGTGCCAGCAGCTCCCTGACTAGCGATAGCACAGATACGCAGTATTTT
CASSSLTSDSTDTQYF
>NA|NA|TRBJ1-2|TRBV4-3
TGCGCCAGCAGCCAAGTCCTCGGTTTTAACTATGGCTACACCTTC
CASSQVLGFNYGYTF
>NA|NA|TRBJ2-5|TRBV5-6
TGTGCCAGCAGCTTGGGTGGACAGCCTCCCTGGGGGGAGACCCAGTACTTC
CASSLGGQPPWGETQYF
>TRBD1|NA|TRBJ2-2|TRBV5-1
TGCGCCAGCAGCTCGGGACAGGCGAACACCGGGGAGCTGTTTTTT
CASSSGQANTGELFF
>NA|NA|TRBJ1-1|TRBV6-1
TGTGCCAGCAGTGGATCATTCGAGGGCACTGAAGCTTTCTTT
CASSGSFEGTEAFF
>TRBD1|NA|TRBJ2-7|TRBV6-5
TGTGCCAGCAGCCGGACAGGGTTATACGAGCAGTACTTC
CASSRTGLYEQYF
>TRBD1|NA|TRBJ1-6|TRBV6-5
TGTGCCAGATCTAGAGACAGGGGTTTCTTCCCCCTCCACTTT
CARSRDRGFFPLHF
>NA|NA|TRBJ1-1|TRBV6-6
TGTGCCAGCAGGCGGACTGAAGCTTTCTTT
CASRRTEAFF
>TRBD1|NA|TRBJ2-3|TRBV2
TGTGCCAGCAGTGGGGACAGGGCCGGGGGGGATACGCAGTATTTT
CASSGDRAGGDTQYF
>NA|few|TRBJ1-5|TRBV4-2
TGTGCCAGCAGCCAAGAACAGGTTGGAGTCAATCAGCCCCAGCATTTT
CASSQEQVGVNQPQHF
>NA|NA|TRBJ2-7|TRBV6-5
TGTGCCAGCAGTTACTCGCCGGACAGAACCTACGAGCAGTACTTC
CASSYSPDRTYEQYF
>TRBD2|NA|TRBJ2-7|TRBV13
TGTGCCAGCAGCTCTACTAGCGGGGGGGTATCCTACGAGCAGTACTTC
CASSSTSGGVSYEQYF
>NA|NA|TRBJ2-7|TRBV5-6
TGTGCCAGCAGCCCTGCAAACAGGGGAGGCTACGAGCAGTACTTC
CASSPANRGGYEQYF
>NA|NA|TRBJ2-2|TRBV7-9
TGTGCCAGCAGACCACAGGGTTCGAACACCGGGGAGCTGTTTTTT
CASRPQGSNTGELFF
>NA|NA|TRBJ2-2|TRBV29-1
TGCAGCGTTGGAGGGGGTAGCACCGGGGAGCTGTTTTTT
CSVGGGSTGELFF
>NA|NA|TRBJ2-5|TRBV7-9
TGTGCCAGCAGCCCTTCGGGGGGCGAAGAGACCCAGTACTTC
CASSPSGGEETQYF
>NA|once|TRBJ2-3|TRBV5-1
TGCGCCAGCAGCAACGGAATGGCGGTCACAGATACGCAGTATTTT
CASSNGMAVTDTQYF
>NA|NA|TRBJ2-5|TRBV19
TGTGCCAGTAGTCCAGGTATCCCGGGATGGTCCTTACAAGAGACCCAGTACTTC
CASSPGIPGWSLQETQYF
>NA|NA|TRBJ1-2|TRBV6-5
TGTGCCACCTCGGCGGCGGCCTATGGCTACACCTTC
CATSAAAYGYTF
>NA|NA|TRBJ2-7|TRBV11-1
TGTGCCAGCAGCCCACCCCCGGGGTCATACTACGAGCAGTACTTC
CASSPPPGSYYEQYF
>TRBD1|NA|TRBJ1-2|TRBV11-2
TGTGCCAGCAGCAGAGGGGGCCAGAACTATGGCTACACCTTC
CASSRGGQNYGYTF
>NA|NA|TRBJ1-2|TRBV20-1
TGCAGTGCTAGCTTCGGGAGAGGCTACACCTTC
CSASFGRGYTF
>TRBD1|NA|TRBJ1-4|TRBV6-1
TGTGCCAGCAGTGCAGTACTCGGGACAGGGACTGAAAAACTGTTTTTT
CASSAVLGTGTEKLFF
>TRBD2|once|TRBJ2-5|TRBV5-1
TGCGCCAGCAGCTTGGCTAGCGGGGGGGCTCAAGAGACCCAGTACTTC
CASSLASGGAQETQYF
>NA|NA|TRBJ2-6|TRBV6-5
TGTGCCAGCAGGACAGGTGGCTCTGGGGCCAACGGCCTGACTTTC
CASRTGGSGANGLTF
>NA|NA|TRBJ2-7|TRBV7-9
TGTGCCAGCAGCTTAGATATCTACGAGCAGTACTTC
CASSLDIYEQYF
>TRBD2|NA|TRBJ2-3|TRBV10-1
TGCGCCAGCAGCCTAGGACTAGCGGGAGCATCAGATACGCAGTATTTT
CASSLGLAGASDTQYF
>NA|once|TRBJ1-3|TRBV6-5
TGTGCCAGCAGCGCGACACGGGGCTCTGGAAACACCATATATTTT
CASSATRGSGNTIYF
>TRBD2|NA|TRBJ2-3|TRBV11-3
TGTGCCAGCAGCCCCACAGCGGGGGGCACAGATACGCAGTATTTT
CASSPTAGGTDTQYF
>TRBD2|NA|TRBJ2-1|TRBV11-3
TGTGCCAGCAGCTTAGACCACCGGGCTAGCGGCAAGCAGTTCTTC
CASSLDHRASGKQFF
>TRBD1|NA|TRBJ1-1|TRBV23-1
TGCGCCAGCAGTCAAAAAATTCCCGCCGGGACAGGGAACACTGAAGCTTTCTTT
CASSQKIPAGTGNTEAFF
>NA|NA|TRBJ2-7|TRBV11-2
TGTGCCAGCAGCTTGGAGGTAGAGCAGTACTTC
CASSLEVEQYF
>TRBD1|NA|TRBJ1-2|TRBV7-8
TGTGCCAGCAGCCGGACAGGCCATGGCTACACCTTC
CASSRTGHGYTF
>TRBD2|NA|TRBJ2-6|TRBV27
TGTGCCAGCAGTTTATGGGGGGGCTCTGGGGCCAACGTCCTGACTTTC
CASSLWGGSGANVLTF
>NA|NA|TRBJ1-5|TRBV10-2
TGCGCCAGCAGTGAGTCGAGGTCAGGGAGCAATCAGCCCCAGCATTTT
CASSESRSGSNQPQHF
>NA|NA|TRBJ1-2|TRBV19
TGTGCCAGTAGCCCCGCGGCCCGCTATGGCTACACCTTC
CASSPAARYGYTF
>NA|NA|TRBJ1-1|TRBV5-5
TGTGCCAGCACCGACCACCGGACAACGAACACTGAAGCTTTCTTT
CASTDHRTTNTEAFF
>NA|NA|TRBJ1-3|TRBV19
TGTGCCAGTAGTATCATGGCACAAAGCTCTGGAAACACCATATATTTT
CASSIMAQSSGNTIYF
>NA|NA|TRBJ2-7|TRBV9
TGTGCCAGCAGCCCCGAGGGACTTACTACCTACGAGCAGTACTTC
CASSPEGLTTYEQYF
>TRBD2|NA|TRBJ2-1|TRBV6-1
TGTGCCAGCAGGCTAACTAGCGGGAGTTACAATGAGCAGTTCTTC
CASRLTSGSYNEQFF
>NA|NA|TRBJ2-2|TRBV6-1
TGTGCCAGCAGTGACTATAGAGGGCGGGGGAACACCGGGGAGCTGTTTTTT
CASSDYRGRGNTGELFF
>NA|NA|TRBJ2-3|TRBV15
TGTGCCACCGACTCGGGGACTAGCACAGATACGCAGTATTTT
CATDSGTSTDTQYF
>NA|NA|TRBJ2-1|TRBV7-9
TGTGCCAGCAGCCGTCTAGAAGGGAGTATTGGTGAGCAGTTCTTC
CASSRLEGSIGEQFF
>TRBD1|NA|TRBJ2-7|TRBV27
TGTGCCAGCAGTAAGGACAGGCTCTACGAGCAGTACTTC
CASSKDRLYEQYF
>TRBD1|NA|TRBJ1-1|TRBV19
TGTGTTACCGGAGGCCAGGGGGACACTGAAGCTTTCTTT
CVTGGQGDTEAFF
>TRBD2|NA|TRBJ2-3|TRBV5-1
TGCGCCAGCAGCCTGACTAGCGGGGGCACAGATACGCAGTATTTT
CASSLTSGGTDTQYF
>TRBD2|NA|TRBJ2-7|TRBV27
TGTGCCAGTTCACTTCTAGCGGGAGACATTTACGAGCAGTACTTC
CASSLLAGDIYEQYF
>NA|NA|TRBJ1-5|TRBV2
TGTGCCAGTCATAACTACAATCAGCCCCAGCATTTT
CASHNYNQPQHF
>NA|NA|TRBJ1-5|TRBV27
TGTGCCAGCAGTCAGGGACTATACAAGAGAAGTGGCAATCAGCCCCAGCATTTT
CASSQGLYKRSGNQPQHF
>NA|NA|TRBJ2-1|TRBV20-1
TGCAGTGCGGTAATTAGCGAGCAGTTCTTC
CSAVISEQFF
>NA|NA|TRBJ2-3|TRBV19
TGTGCCAGTTCCAGGGTTATCAGCACAGATACGCAGTATTTT
CASSRVISTDTQYF
>TRBD1|NA|TRBJ1-1|TRBV10-1
TGCGCCAGCAGCCGAGACAGGGGAGGGACTGAAGCTTTCTTT
CASSRDRGGTEAFF
>NA|NA|TRBJ1-2|TRBV7-9
TGTGCCAGCAGCTTAGCGGCACCCTACTATGGCCACACCTTC
CASSLAAPYYGHTF
>TRBD1|NA|TRBJ2-2|TRBV10-3
TGTGCCATCAGTGGGTCCGGGACAGGCAAGCTGTTTTTT
CAISGSGTGKLFF
>TRBD2|NA|TRBJ2-1|TRBV5-1
TGCGCCAGCACCCCATACAGCGGGAGCGTCCATGAGCAGTTCTTC
CASTPYSGSVHEQFF
>TRBD1|NA|TRBJ2-5|TRBV18
TGTGCCAGCTCACCCATTCTCCCGAAGACAGGGGACCAAGAGACCCAGTACTTC
CASSPILPKTGDQETQYF
>NA|NA|TRBJ2-1|TRBV5-1
TGCGCCAGCAGCTCTCCTGGGGGGTCCTACAATGAGCAGTTCTTC
CASSSPGGSYNEQFF
>NA|NA|TRBJ2-3|TRBV5-1
TGCGCCAGCAGCTTGGGAACGGGATATCATAATCCAGATACGCAGTATTTT
CASSLGTGYHNPDTQYF
>TRBD2|NA|TRBJ2-3|TRBV19
TGTGCCAGTAGTGGGGATAGCGGGGGCCACCCTTCTACAGATACGCAGTATTTT
CASSGDSGGHPSTDTQYF